This is a list of T cell receptor beta chains from one sample in a study of T cells in Graves' hyperthyroidism and ophthalmopathy. In TCRdb, the multiplex PCR reads were re-called with MiXCR into one record per CDR3 protein. The profile shows 500,000 to 650,000 distinct CDR3 sequences, over 15% of them singletons. Sequencing was done on a sample of blood. All receptors derive from a woman aged 18-35 years with Graves' ophthalmopathy. Both conserved end residues are part of each CDR3. D genes are given only for firm matches. Clone sizes are given selectively: once, few, many, or a class where the clone is expanded.

J gene | clone size | D gene | V gene | CDR3 DNA | CDR3 protein
TRBJ2-7 | many | TRBD2 | TRBV3-1 | TGTGCCAGCAGCCAAGCTAGCGGGGGGGTCTACGAGCAGTACTTC | CASSQASGGVYEQYF
TRBJ2-7 | few | NA | TRBV5-1 | TGCGCCAGCAGCTTGCCAGGACCGGGAAATGTTGAGCAGTACTTC | CASSLPGPGNVEQYF
TRBJ2-7 | many | NA | TRBV5-5 | TGTGCCAGCAGCTTCATCCCTAACTACGAGCAGTACTTC | CASSFIPNYEQYF
TRBJ2-1 | many | TRBD2 | TRBV13 | TGTGCCAGCAGCTACCGTGGAGGTAGCGGGGGGTACAATGAGCAGTTCTTC | CASSYRGGSGGYNEQFF
TRBJ1-1 | NA | NA | TRBV18 | TGTGCCAGCTCACCAAACAGTATGAACACTGAAACTTTCTTT | CASSPNSMNTETFF
TRBJ2-2 | NA | NA | TRBV20-1 | TGCAGTGCTAGAGATGCCCATCGAACCGGGGAGCTGTTTTTT | CSARDAHRTGELFF
TRBJ1-6 | few | TRBD1 | TRBV7-9 | TGTGCCAGCAGCTCACAGGGGGGAGATAATTCACCCCTCCACTTT | CASSSQGGDNSPLHF
TRBJ2-2 | few | TRBD2 | TRBV20-1 | TGCAGTGCTCGCGGACTAGCGGGGGTCACCGGGGAGCTGTTTTTT | CSARGLAGVTGELFF
TRBJ1-1 | many | NA | TRBV7-6 | TGTGCCAGCAGCTTAGCCGGACATCCGCTTAACATGAACACTGAAGCTTTCTTT | CASSLAGHPLNMNTEAFF
TRBJ1-5 | few | TRBD1 | TRBV20-1 | TGCAGTGCTTGGGACAGCAACGATCAGCCCCAGCATTTT | CSAWDSNDQPQHF
TRBJ2-7 | many | NA | TRBV5-1 | TGCGCCAGCAGTCGGTCCACTGCCTACTACGAGCAGTACTTC | CASSRSTAYYEQYF
TRBJ2-5 | many | NA | TRBV6-2/TRBV6-3 | TGTGCCAGCAGTTCCCTCCGGGAACCCCAAGAGACCCAGTACTTC | CASSSLREPQETQYF
TRBJ2-7 | many | TRBD1 | TRBV28 | TGTGCCAGCAGTAGCAGGGGGCCCTACGAGCAGTACTTC | CASSSRGPYEQYF
TRBJ2-7 | many | NA | TRBV30 | TGTGCCTGGAGGAACCAGGCGGGGCCCCTCGCCGAGCAGTACTTC | CAWRNQAGPLAEQYF
TRBJ1-6 | few | NA | TRBV28 | TGTGCCAGCAGTACTCAACTCGGGACCTACAATTCACCCCTCCACTTT | CASSTQLGTYNSPLHF
TRBJ1-1 | NA | NA | TRBV9 | TGTGCCAGCAGCGTAGATCCAGGGATGAGGCCTGAAGCTTTCTTT | CASSVDPGMRPEAFF
TRBJ2-3 | NA | TRBD2 | TRBV28 | TGTGCCAGCAGTTCCCTGCCTAGCGGGGGGGCCGCAGATACGCAGTATTTT | CASSSLPSGGAADTQYF
TRBJ2-3 | many | NA | TRBV10-3 | TGTGCCATCAGTGAGTCGAAGGCTGCAGATACGCAGTATTTT | CAISESKAADTQYF
TRBJ1-1 | many | TRBD1 | TRBV6-1 | TGTGCCAGCAGTACGGACGGAGGGGGCGCAGGGGTCTTGAACACTGAAGCTTTCTTT | CASSTDGGGAGVLNTEAFF
TRBJ1-1 | many | TRBD1 | TRBV28 | TGTGCCAGCAGCCCGTGGACAGGGACGAGGGGTGAAGCTTTCTTT | CASSPWTGTRGEAFF
TRBJ2-1 | many | TRBD1 | TRBV28 | TGTGCCAGCAGCAGGGACAGGTGGGATGAGCAGTTCTTC | CASSRDRWDEQFF
TRBJ2-1 | few | NA | TRBV20-1 | TGCAGTGCTAGAGAGGCTACCTACAATGAGCAGTTCTTC | CSAREATYNEQFF
TRBJ1-1 | many | NA | TRBV27 | TGTGCCAGCAGCCATACCGGGGGGAACACTGAAGCTTTCTTT | CASSHTGGNTEAFF
TRBJ2-1 | few | TRBD2 | TRBV10-2 | TGCGCCGCGTCGGGACTAGCGGGTAACAATGAGCAGTTCTTC | CAASGLAGNNEQFF